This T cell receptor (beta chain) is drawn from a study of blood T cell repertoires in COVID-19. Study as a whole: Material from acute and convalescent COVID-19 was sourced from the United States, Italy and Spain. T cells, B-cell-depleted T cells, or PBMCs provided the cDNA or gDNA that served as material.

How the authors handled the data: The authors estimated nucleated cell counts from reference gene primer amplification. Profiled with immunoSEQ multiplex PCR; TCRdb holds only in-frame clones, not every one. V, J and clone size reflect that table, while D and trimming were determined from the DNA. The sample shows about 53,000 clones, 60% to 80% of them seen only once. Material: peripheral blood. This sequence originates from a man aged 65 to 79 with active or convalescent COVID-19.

CDR3 DNA: TGTGCCAGCAGTTACTCCGACAGGGGAGGCACTGAAGCTTTCTTT. Amino acids: CASSYSDRGGTEAFF. The chain carries TRBV6-2 or TRBV6-3 and TRBJ1-1, with 8 bases matching TRBD1. The germline gives CDR1 MNHEY, CDR2 SVGEGT. V trimming: 0 bases; J trimming: 4 bases; junction bases outside the gene matches: 4. CDR3 length: 15 amino acids.